One and the same sample provided the 18 T cell receptor beta chains below, sequenced in a study of human T cells and chemical hapten exposure. TCRdb re-called the RACE reads with MiXCR, one entry per CDR3 protein. The repertoire includes approximately 97,000 distinct CDR3 sequences, roughly 10% of them detected once, and 2.5% to 3.5% sits in the top ten. Time point reported: patch test 2, 6 weeks after DPC sensitization. The treatment is: therapeutic diphenylcyclopropenone sensitization with weekly scalp DPC. Sequencing was performed on whole blood, taken in connection with sensitization to the hapten diphenylcyclopropenone (DPC). These receptors all come from a woman aged 40 to 49 with alopecia areata. Some clones in this sample may be carry-over from other donors' samples.

This rearrangement joins TRBV29-1 to TRBJ2-7; D possibly uses TRBD1 or TRBD2 (5 bases each). Looked up from germline, CDR1 is SQVTM and CDR2 is ANQGSEA. The length of the CDR3 is 14 residues. V was pared by 3 bases and J by 0 bases, with 12 bases between. The CDR3 sequence is CSVDGAGGSYEQYF. CDR3 coding DNA: TGCAGCGTTGATGGGGCAGGAGGCTCCTACGAGCAGTACTTC.

The chain recombines TRBV18 with TRBJ1-6; no clear D gene. From germline, CDR1 is KGHSH and CDR2 LQKENI. CDR3 length: 13 amino acids. The V gene lost 3 bases and the J gene lost 8 bases, with 8 bases spanning the gap. For the CDR3, the DNA is TGTGCCAGCTCACCGATTCGGGATTCACCCCTCCACTTT. Protein: CASSPIRDSPLHF.

This clonotype was counted between two and nine times. The V and J genes are TRBV5-1 and TRBJ2-2; perhaps TRBD1 as D (6 bases). This CDR3 region has 14 residues. The V end was cut by 2 bases, the J end by 6 bases, with 11 bases between. The germline CDR1 and CDR2 sequences are SGHRS and YFSETQ. Here the CDR3 DNA reads TGCGCCAGCAGCTTCACAGGGTCCTCCGGGGAGCTGTTTTTT. This sequence encodes CASSFTGSSGELFF.

The chain joins TRBV20-1 to TRBJ2-1; D gene unclear. Deletions cut 5 bases from V and 1 base from J, with 18 bases between. Per germline, CDR1 DFQATT and CDR2 SNEGSKA (reference sequence). CDR3 length: 16 amino acids. CDR3 residues: CSALFPLRGSYNEQFF. The CDR3 region has the DNA TGCAGTGCTCTTTTCCCCCTCCGAGGATCCTACAATGAGCAGTTCTTC.

There are a few counts of this clonotype. This chain uses TRBV7-2 with TRBJ2-6; D is unclear. The CDR3 is 15 amino acids. Germline loops: CDR1 SGHTA, CDR2 FQGNSA. Trimming shortened V by 2 bases and J by 4 bases, and 9 bases separated the two germline ends. CDR3 amino acids: CASSLLGQGANVLTF. The CDR3 DNA is TGTGCCAGCAGCTTACTAGGGCAGGGGGCCAACGTCCTGACTTTC.

This clonotype appeared a few times. The DNA for the CDR3 is TGTGCCAGCAGTCGACCAGCGGGGGCCTTCTCTGGCACAGATACGCAGTATTTT. It encodes CASSRPAGAFSGTDTQYF. The chain is built from TRBV27 and TRBJ2-3, with 8 bases that match TRBD2. Germline V gene sequence: CDR1 MNHEY, CDR2 SMNVEV (reference sequence). V gave up 5 bases and J gave up 1 base; unmatched junction bases: 14. This CDR3 has 18 amino acids.

V and J are TRBV28 and TRBJ2-3; the D call may be TRBD1 or TRBD2 (5 bases each). Germline assignment: CDR1 MDHEN and CDR2 SYDVKM. Trimming pared 3 bases from V and 8 bases from J, leaving 6 bases between. The CDR3 spans 11 residues. This CDR3 is CASSFGGTQYF. CDR3 sequence (DNA): TGTGCCAGCAGTTTTGGGGGTACGCAGTATTTT.

This clonotype was counted between two and nine times. The chain couples TRBV2 to TRBJ2-2, with D perhaps matching TRBD1 (5 bases). The CDR3 spans 14 residues. V lost 6 bases to trimming and J lost 0 bases, with 8 bases between them. CDR1 and CDR2 (germline): SNHLY, FYNNEI. CDR3 in amino acids: CASRRTPNTGELFF. The CDR3 bases are TGTGCCAGCAGAAGGACACCGAACACCGGGGAGCTGTTTTTT. Full variable domain (remainder filled in from reference TRBV2 and TRBJ2-2): EPEVTQTPSHQVTQMGQEVILRCVPISNHLYFYWYRQILGQKVEFLVSFYNNEISEKSEIFDDQFSVERPDGSNFTLKIRSTKLEDSAMYFCASRRTPNTGELFFGEGSRLTVL.

This clonotype showed up many times. The chain recombines TRBV19 with TRBJ1-2, with D hard to call. CDR1 is LNHDA, CDR2 SQIVND, per germline (reference sequence). The CDR3 sequence is 11 residues long. V was clipped by 4 bases and J by 10 bases, with 10 bases between them. Here the CDR3 DNA reads TGTGCCAGTAGTAAGTTCGCCGACTACACCTTC. It codes for CASSKFADYTF.

This rearrangement joins TRBV7-8 to TRBJ2-4; TRBD1 matches 8 bases. Germline CDR1 and CDR2: SGHVS and FQNEAQ. Trimming took 1 base from V and 3 from J; bases not matched to a gene: 5. There are 16 residues in the CDR3. DNA of the CDR3: TGTGCCAGCAGCTTAGAGACAGGGGAGGACAAAAACATTCAGTACTTC. The encoded protein is CASSLETGEDKNIQYF.

The chain joins TRBV6-6 to TRBJ1-3; D might be TRBD1 (5 bases). Germline CDR1 is MNHNY and CDR2 is SVGAGI (reference sequence). The CDR3 extends over 16 amino acids. V shed 2 bases and J shed 1 base, with 12 bases lying between them. CDR3 sequence (DNA): TGTGCCAGCAGTTACCTAACAGGTCTTTCTGGAAACACCATATATTTT. As protein: CASSYLTGLSGNTIYF.

At least ten counts were recorded for this clonotype. This chain links TRBV5-1 with TRBJ2-1; 9 bases agree with TRBD1. Germline CDR1 reads SGHRS; CDR2 reads YFSETQ. The CDR3 is made up of 14 amino acids. J gave up 9 bases and V 2 bases, and 6 bases lay outside the gene matches. The CDR3 loop reads CASSLRTGAGEQFF. The CDR3 bases are TGCGCCAGCAGCTTAAGGACAGGGGCGGGTGAGCAGTTCTTC. Looking up the rest from reference TRBV5-1 and TRBJ2-1 gives the full variable domain: KAGVTQTPRYLIKTRGQQVTLSCSPISGHRSVSWYQQTPGQGLQFLFEYFSETQRNKGNFPGRFSGRQFSNSRSEMNVSTLELGDSALYLCASSLRTGAGEQFFGPGTRLTVL.

The chain joins TRBV7-8 to TRBJ1-1; D gene ambiguous. Trimming cost V 0 bases and J 0 bases, with 11 bases left between them. Looked up from germline, CDR1 is SGHVS and CDR2 is FQNEAQ. This CDR3 has 16 amino acids. This CDR3 is CASSLASVYMNTEAFF. The CDR3 DNA reads as TGTGCCAGCAGCTTAGCGTCCGTTTACATGAACACTGAAGCTTTCTTT.

This clonotype showed up just a few times. V is TRBV29-1 and J is TRBJ2-5; 8 nucleotides agree with TRBD2. This CDR3 has 12 residues. In germline, CDR1 is SQVTM, CDR2 ANQGSEA. V lost 8 bases and J lost 5; bases outside the gene matches: 7. CDR3 sequence (DNA): TGCAGCATTCCGTCGGGAGGGGAGACCCAGTACTTC. Protein: CSIPSGGETQYF.

CDR3 bases: TGTGCCAGCAGTTACTCCGGGCGGGGGCCAAACATTCAGTACTTC. This sequence encodes CASSYSGRGPNIQYF. This chain uses TRBV6-5 with TRBJ2-4; possible D gene TRBD2, 7 bases. The CDR3 is made up of 15 amino acids. Per germline, CDR1 MNHEY and CDR2 SVGAGI. V lost 0 bases and J 6 bases, leaving 12 bases between the germline ends.

CDR3: CSATLAGGRTDTQYF. The DNA of the CDR3 is TGCAGTGCAACACTAGCGGGGGGGCGAACAGATACGCAGTATTTT. V and J are TRBV20-1 and TRBJ2-3; 13 bases fit TRBD2. The trim removed 6 bases at V and 3 bases at J, leaving 6 bases unmatched. CDR1 DFQATT and CDR2 SNEGSKA come from the germline V gene (reference sequence). This CDR3 has 15 residues.

Many counts were recorded for this clonotype. The chain has TRBV19 and TRBJ1-5, with no clear D. The ends were cut back, 3 bases at V and 7 bases at J, with 10 bases in the middle. CDR3 length equals 13 residues. Germline V gene sequence: CDR1 LNHDA, CDR2 SQIVND (reference sequence). CDR3 protein: CASSIRPEQPQHF. Written as DNA, the CDR3 is TGTGCCAGTAGTATCCGACCGGAGCAGCCCCAGCATTTT.

The gene calls are TRBV29-1 and TRBJ1-3; D is uncertain. V was clipped by 1 base and J by 0 bases, with 7 bases between them. Germline lookup yields CDR1 SQVTM and CDR2 ANQGSEA. This CDR3 contains 14 residues. This chain's CDR3 is CSVEVFSSGNTIYF. DNA for the CDR3: TGCAGCGTTGAAGTCTTCTCCTCTGGAAACACCATATATTTT.